This T cell receptor beta chain was identified in a study of blood T cell repertoires in COVID-19. Method: immunoSEQ multiplex PCR; TCRdb's copy keeps in-frame clones and lacks some. This table holds 65,000 to 70,000 clones, approximately 83% found once. The CDR3 spans 12 residues. Between the trimmed V and J ends, which lost 2 bases and 0 bases, there was a span of 2 bases. CDR1 and CDR2 from the germline V gene are SGHTA and FQGNSA. Sequencing was carried out using peripheral blood. This sequence joins TRBV7-2 and TRBJ2-7; D is unclear. This TCR came from a woman aged 55-69 years with acute or convalescent COVID-19. The CDR3 loop is CASSLYSYEQYF. As DNA, the CDR3 is TGTGCCAGCAGCTTATACTCCTACGAGCAGTACTTC.